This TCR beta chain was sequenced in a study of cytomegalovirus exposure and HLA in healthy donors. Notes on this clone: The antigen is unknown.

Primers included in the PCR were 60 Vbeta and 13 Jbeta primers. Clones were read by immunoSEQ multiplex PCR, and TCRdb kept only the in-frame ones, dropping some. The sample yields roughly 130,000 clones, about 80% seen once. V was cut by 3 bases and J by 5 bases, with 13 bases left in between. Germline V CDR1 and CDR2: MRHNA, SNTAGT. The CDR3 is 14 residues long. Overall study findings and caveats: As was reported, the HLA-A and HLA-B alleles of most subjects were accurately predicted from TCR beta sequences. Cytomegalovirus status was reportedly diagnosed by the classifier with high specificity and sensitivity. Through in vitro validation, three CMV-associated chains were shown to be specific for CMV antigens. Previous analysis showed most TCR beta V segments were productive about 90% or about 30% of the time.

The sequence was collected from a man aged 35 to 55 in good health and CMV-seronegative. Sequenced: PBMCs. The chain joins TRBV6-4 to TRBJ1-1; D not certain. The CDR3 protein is CASSESSERTEAFF. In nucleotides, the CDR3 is TGTGCCAGCAGTGAAAGTTCGGAGAGGACTGAAGCTTTCTTT.